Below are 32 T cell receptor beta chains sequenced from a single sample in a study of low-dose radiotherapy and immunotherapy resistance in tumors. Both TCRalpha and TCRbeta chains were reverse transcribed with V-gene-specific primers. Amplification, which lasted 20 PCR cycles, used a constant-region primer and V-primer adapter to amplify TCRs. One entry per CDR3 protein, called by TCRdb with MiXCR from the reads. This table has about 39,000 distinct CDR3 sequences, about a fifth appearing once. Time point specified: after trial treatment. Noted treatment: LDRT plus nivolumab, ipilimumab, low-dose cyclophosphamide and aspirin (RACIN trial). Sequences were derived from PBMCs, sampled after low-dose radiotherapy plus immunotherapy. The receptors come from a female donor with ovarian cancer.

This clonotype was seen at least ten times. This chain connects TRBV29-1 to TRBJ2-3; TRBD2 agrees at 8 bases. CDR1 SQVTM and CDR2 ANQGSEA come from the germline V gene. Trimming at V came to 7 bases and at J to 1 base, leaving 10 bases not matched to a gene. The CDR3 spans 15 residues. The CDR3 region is CSATGGGPGTDTQYF. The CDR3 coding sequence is TGCAGCGCCACGGGGGGGGGACCGGGCACAGATACGCAGTATTTT.

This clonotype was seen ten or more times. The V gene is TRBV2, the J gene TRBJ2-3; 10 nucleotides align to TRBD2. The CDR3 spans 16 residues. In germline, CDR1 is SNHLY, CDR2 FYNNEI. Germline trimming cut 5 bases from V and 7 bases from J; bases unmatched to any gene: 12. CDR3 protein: CASSSLAGGLPHTQYF. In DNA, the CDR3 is TGTGCCAGCAGTTCCTTAGCGGGGGGCCTCCCCCATACGCAGTATTTT.

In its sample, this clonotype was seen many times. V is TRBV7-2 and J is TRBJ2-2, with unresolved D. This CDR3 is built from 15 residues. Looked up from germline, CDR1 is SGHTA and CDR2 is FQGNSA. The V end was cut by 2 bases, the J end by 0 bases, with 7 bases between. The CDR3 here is CASSLQRSNTGELFF. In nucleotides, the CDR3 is TGTGCCAGCAGCTTACAACGTTCGAACACCGGGGAGCTGTTTTTT.

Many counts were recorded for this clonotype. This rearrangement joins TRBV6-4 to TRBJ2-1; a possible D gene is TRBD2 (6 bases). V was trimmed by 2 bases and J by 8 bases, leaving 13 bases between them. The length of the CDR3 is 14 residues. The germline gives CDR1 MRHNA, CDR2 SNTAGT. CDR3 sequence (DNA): TGTGCCAGCAGTGACGGGGGGAGTGGGGATGAGCAGTTCTTC. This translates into CASSDGGSGDEQFF.

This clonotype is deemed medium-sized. The CDR3 loop reads CATAPAGTSTDTQYF. The CDR3 coding sequence is TGTGCCACCGCGCCTGCAGGGACAAGCACAGATACGCAGTATTTT. The chain joins TRBV28 to TRBJ2-3; D might be TRBD1 (6 bases). Germline CDR1 and CDR2: MDHEN and SYDVKM. This CDR3 comprises 15 residues. V was trimmed by 10 bases and J by 0 bases, leaving 17 bases between them. Full variable domain (remainder filled in from reference TRBV28 and TRBJ2-3): DVKVTQSSRYLVKRTGEKVFLECVQDMDHENMFWYRQDPGLGLRLIYFSYDVKMKEKGDIPEGYSVSREKKERFSLILESASTNQTSMYLCATAPAGTSTDTQYFGPGTRLTVL.

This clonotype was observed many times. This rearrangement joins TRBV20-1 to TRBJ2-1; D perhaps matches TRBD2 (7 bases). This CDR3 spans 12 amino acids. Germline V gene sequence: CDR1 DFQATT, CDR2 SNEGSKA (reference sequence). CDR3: CVWGGPYNEQFF. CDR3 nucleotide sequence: TGCGTATGGGGGGGCCCCTACAATGAGCAGTTCTTC.

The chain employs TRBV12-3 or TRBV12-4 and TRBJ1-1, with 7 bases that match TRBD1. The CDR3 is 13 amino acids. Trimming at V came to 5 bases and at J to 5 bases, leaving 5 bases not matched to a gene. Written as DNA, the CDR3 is TGTGCCAGCAGTGCCGGGACAGCTACTGAAGCTTTCTTT. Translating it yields CASSAGTATEAFF.

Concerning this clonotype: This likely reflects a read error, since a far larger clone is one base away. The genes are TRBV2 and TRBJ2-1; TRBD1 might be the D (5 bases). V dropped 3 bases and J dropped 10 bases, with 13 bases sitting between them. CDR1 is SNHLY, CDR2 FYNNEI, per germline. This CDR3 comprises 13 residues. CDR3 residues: CASSEPGPGEQFF. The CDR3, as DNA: TGTGCCAGCAGTGAGCCAGGGCCTGGGGAGCAGTTCTTC.

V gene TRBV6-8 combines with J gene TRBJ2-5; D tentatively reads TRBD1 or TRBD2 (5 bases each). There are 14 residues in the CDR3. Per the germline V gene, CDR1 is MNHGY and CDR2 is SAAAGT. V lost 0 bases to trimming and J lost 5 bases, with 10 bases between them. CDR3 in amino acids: CASSYSNEGETQYF. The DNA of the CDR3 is TGTGCCAGCAGTTACTCGAATGAGGGGGAGACCCAGTACTTC.

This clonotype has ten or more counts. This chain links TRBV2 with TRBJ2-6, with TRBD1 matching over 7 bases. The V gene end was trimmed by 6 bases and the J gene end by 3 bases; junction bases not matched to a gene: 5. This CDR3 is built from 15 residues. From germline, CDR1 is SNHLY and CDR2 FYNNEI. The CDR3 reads CASSGDRDGANVLTF. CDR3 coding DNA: TGTGCCAGCAGCGGAGACAGGGATGGGGCCAACGTCCTGACTTTC.

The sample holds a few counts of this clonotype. The CDR3 nucleotides are TGTGCCAGCCGTCCAGGGGGCTATGGCTACACCTTC. Translation: CASRPGGYGYTF. The chain couples TRBV28 to TRBJ1-2; 7 nucleotides agree with TRBD1. Germline CDR1 and CDR2: MDHEN and SYDVKM. Germline trimming cut 8 bases from V and 4 bases from J; bases unmatched to any gene: 4. The CDR3 is 12 residues long.

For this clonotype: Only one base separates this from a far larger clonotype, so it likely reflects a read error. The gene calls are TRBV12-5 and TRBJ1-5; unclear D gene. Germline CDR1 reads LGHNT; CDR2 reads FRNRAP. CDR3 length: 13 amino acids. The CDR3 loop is CVSTLGSDQPQHF. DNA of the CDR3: TGTGTCAGCACCCTGGGGTCAGATCAGCCCCAGCATTTT.

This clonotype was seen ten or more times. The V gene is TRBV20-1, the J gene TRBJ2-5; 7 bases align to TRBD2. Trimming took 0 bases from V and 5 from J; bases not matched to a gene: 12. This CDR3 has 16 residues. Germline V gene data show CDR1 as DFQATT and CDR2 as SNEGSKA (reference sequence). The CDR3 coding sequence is TGCAGTGCTAGAGACGTTGGGACTATACTTACGGAGACCCAGTACTTC. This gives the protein CSARDVGTILTETQYF.

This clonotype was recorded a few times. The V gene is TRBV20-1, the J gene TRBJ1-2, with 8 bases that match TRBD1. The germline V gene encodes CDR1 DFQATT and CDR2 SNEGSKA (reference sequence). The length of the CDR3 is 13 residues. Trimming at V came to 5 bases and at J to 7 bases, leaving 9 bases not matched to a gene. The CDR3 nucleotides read TGCAGTGCTGCGCCGCAGGGGGCAGCTGGCTACACCTTC. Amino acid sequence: CSAAPQGAAGYTF.

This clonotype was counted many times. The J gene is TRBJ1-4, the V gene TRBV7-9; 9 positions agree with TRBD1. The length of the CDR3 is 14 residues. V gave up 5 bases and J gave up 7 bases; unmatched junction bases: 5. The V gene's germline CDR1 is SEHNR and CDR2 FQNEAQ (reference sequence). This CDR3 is CASSPGQGSEKLFF. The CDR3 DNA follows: TGTGCCAGCAGCCCGGGACAGGGCAGTGAAAAACTGTTTTTT.

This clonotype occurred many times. The CDR3 nucleotides are TGTGCCTGGAGTGGGGACAGGGATCTGTACGGCTACACCTTC. This encodes CAWSGDRDLYGYTF. V gene TRBV30 combines with J gene TRBJ1-2; 9 bases align to TRBD1. The CDR3 sequence is 14 residues long. J gave up 8 bases and V 1 base, and 8 bases lay outside the gene matches. CDR1 is GTSNPN, CDR2 SVGIG, per germline (reference sequence).

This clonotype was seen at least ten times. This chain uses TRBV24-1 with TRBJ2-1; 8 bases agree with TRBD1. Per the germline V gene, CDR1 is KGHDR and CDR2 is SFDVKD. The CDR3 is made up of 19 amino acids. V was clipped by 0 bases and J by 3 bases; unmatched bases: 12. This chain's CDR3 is CATSDLPPRTGGYYNEQFF. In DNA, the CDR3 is TGTGCCACCAGTGATTTGCCCCCCCGTACAGGGGGGTACTACAATGAGCAGTTCTTC.

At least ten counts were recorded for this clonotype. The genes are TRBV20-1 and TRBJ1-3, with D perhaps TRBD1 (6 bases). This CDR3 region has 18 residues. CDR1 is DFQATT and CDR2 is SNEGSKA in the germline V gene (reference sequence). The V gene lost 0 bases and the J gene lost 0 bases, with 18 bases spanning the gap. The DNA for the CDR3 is TGCAGTGCTAGAGATTTCAGGGGTCGGTTATTCTCTGGAAACACCATATATTTT. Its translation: CSARDFRGRLFSGNTIYF.

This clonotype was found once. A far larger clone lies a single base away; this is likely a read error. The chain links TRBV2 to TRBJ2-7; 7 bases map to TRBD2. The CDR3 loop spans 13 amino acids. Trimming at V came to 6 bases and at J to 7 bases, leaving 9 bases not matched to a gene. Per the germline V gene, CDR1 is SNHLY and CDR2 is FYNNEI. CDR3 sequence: CASSFGLVGEQYF. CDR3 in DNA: TGTGCCAGCAGCTTCGGACTAGTTGGGGAGCAGTACTTC.

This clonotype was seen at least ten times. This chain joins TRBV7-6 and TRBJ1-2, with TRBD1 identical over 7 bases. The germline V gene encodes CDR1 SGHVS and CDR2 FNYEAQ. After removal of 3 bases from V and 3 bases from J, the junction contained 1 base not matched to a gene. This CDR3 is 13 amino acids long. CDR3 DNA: TGTGCCAGCAGCTTGGGACAGTACTATGGCTACACCTTC. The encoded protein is CASSLGQYYGYTF. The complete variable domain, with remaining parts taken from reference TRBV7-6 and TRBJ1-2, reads GAGVSQSPRYKVTKRGQDVALRCDPISGHVSLYWYRQALGQGPEFLTYFNYEAQQDKSGLPNDRFSAERPEGSISTLTIQRTEQRDSAMYRCASSLGQYYGYTFGSGTRLTVV.

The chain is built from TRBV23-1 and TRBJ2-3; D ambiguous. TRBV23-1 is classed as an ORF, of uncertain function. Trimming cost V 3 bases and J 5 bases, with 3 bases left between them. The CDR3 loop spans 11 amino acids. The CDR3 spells CASSHKDTQYF. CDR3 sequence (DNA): TGCGCCAGCAGTCACAAAGATACGCAGTATTTT.

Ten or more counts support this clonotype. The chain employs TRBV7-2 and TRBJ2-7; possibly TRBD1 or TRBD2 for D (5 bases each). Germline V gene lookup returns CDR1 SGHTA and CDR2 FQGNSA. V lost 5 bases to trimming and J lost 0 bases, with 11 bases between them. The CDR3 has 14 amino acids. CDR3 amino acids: CASSPAGGSYEQYF. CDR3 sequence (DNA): TGTGCCAGCAGCCCCGCTGGGGGCTCCTACGAGCAGTACTTC.

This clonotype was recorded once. As DNA, the CDR3 is TGTGCCAGCAGTTTAGTGCGACTAGCGGGAGGGGAGAATGAGCAGTTCTTC. Translated, it gives CASSLVRLAGGENEQFF. V gene TRBV28 combines with J gene TRBJ2-1, with 14 bases aligning to TRBD2. The germline CDR1 and CDR2 sequences are MDHEN and SYDVKM. Unmatched junction bases numbered 7, after V lost 2 bases and J lost 7 bases. The CDR3 covers 17 residues.

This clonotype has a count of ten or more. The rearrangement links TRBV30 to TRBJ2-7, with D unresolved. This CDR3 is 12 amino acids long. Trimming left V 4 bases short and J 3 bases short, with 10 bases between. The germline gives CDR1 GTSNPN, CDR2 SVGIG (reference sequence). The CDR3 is CAWTDKGYEQYF. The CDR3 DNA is TGTGCCTGGACAGATAAGGGCTACGAGCAGTACTTC.

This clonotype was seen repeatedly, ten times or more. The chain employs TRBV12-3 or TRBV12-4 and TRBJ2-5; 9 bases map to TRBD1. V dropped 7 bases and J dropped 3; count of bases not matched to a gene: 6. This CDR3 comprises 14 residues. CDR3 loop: CASNPGQGEETQYF. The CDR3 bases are TGTGCCAGCAATCCGGGACAGGGAGAAGAGACCCAGTACTTC.

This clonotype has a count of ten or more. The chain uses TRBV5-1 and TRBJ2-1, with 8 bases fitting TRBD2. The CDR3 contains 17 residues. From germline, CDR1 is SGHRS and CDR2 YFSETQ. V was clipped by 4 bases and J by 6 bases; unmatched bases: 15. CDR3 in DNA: TGCGCCAGCAGCCTAAGCCCAAGCGGGGGAACTTCCAATGAGCAGTTCTTC. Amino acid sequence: CASSLSPSGGTSNEQFF. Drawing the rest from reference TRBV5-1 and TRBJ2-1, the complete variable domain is KAGVTQTPRYLIKTRGQQVTLSCSPISGHRSVSWYQQTPGQGLQFLFEYFSETQRNKGNFPGRFSGRQFSNSRSEMNVSTLELGDSALYLCASSLSPSGGTSNEQFFGPGTRLTVL.

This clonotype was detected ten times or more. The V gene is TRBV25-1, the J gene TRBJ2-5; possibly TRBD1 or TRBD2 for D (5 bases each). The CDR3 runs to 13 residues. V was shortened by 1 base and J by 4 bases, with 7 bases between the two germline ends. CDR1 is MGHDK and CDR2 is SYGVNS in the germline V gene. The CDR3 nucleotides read TGTGCCAGCAGTGAATGGGGGTCAGAGACCCAGTACTTC. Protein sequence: CASSEWGSETQYF.

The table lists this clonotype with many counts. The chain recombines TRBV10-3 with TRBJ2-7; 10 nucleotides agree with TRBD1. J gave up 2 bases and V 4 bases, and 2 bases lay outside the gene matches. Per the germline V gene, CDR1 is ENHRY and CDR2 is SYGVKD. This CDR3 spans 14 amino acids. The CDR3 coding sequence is TGTGCCATCAGTGCCGGGACAGGGGCCTACGAGCAGTACTTC. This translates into CAISAGTGAYEQYF.

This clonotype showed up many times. CDR3 coding DNA: TGCAGTGCGAGTATTCGAACTTGGTACCAAGAGACCCAGTACTTC. Translation gives CSASIRTWYQETQYF. V gene TRBV20-1 combines with J gene TRBJ2-5; D ambiguous. The CDR3 loop spans 15 amino acids. From germline, CDR1 is DFQATT and CDR2 SNEGSKA (reference sequence). Trimming took off 6 bases at V and 0 bases at J, with 17 bases between the two ends.

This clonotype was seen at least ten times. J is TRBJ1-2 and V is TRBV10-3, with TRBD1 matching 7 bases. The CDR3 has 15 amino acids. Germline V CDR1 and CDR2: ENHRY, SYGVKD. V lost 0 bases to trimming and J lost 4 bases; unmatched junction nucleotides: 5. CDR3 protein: CAISESRGQLYGYTF. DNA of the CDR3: TGTGCCATCAGTGAGTCGAGGGGACAGCTCTATGGCTACACCTTC.

CDR3 bases: TGCAGTGCTAGACCTCCAGCCGGGACATTACAGCCCCAGCATTTT. Translated, it gives CSARPPAGTLQPQHF. The V and J genes are TRBV20-1 and TRBJ1-5; D perhaps matches TRBD1 (6 bases). Germline CDR1 DFQATT, CDR2 SNEGSKA (reference sequence). With 2 bases removed from V and 7 bases from J, the gap between germline ends came to 18 bases. This CDR3 has 15 amino acids.

Here the CDR3 DNA reads TGTGCCATCAGTGAGTCGGACCCGTACGAAGGAAAAGAGACCCAGTACTTC. This encodes CAISESDPYEGKETQYF. The chain links TRBV10-3 to TRBJ2-5; the D is unclear. V dropped 0 bases and J dropped 3 bases, with 17 bases sitting between them. Germline V gives CDR1 ENHRY, CDR2 SYGVKD. The length of the CDR3 is 17 residues.